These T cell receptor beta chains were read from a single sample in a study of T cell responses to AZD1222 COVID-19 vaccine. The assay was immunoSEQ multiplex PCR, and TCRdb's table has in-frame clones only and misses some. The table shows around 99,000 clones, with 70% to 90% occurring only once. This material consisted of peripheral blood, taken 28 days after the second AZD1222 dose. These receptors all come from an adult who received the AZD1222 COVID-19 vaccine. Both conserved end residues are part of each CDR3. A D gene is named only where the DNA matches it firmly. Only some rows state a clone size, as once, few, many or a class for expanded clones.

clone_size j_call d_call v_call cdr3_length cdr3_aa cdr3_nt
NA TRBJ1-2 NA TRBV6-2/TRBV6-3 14 CASSYRGRDYGYTF TGTGCCAGCAGTTACCGGGGAAGGGACTATGGCTACACCTTC
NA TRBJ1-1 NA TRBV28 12 CASSPKTVLAFF TGTGCCAGCAGTCCAAAAACAGTTTTAGCTTTCTTT
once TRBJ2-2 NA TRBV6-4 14 CASSDRENTGELFF TGTGCCAGCAGTGACAGGGAAAACACCGGGGAGCTGTTTTTT
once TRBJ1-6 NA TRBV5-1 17 CASSLARTGGVNSPLHF TGCGCCAGCAGCTTGGCGAGAACAGGCGGTGTGAATTCACCCCTCCACTTT
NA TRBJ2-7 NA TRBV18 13 CASTLGFSYEQYF TGTGCCAGCACCTTAGGCTTTTCCTACGAGCAGTACTTC
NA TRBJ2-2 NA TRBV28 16 CASSLLGSRGTGELFF TGTGCCAGCAGTTTACTAGGTAGCCGGGGCACCGGGGAGCTGTTTTTT
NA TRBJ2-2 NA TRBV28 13 CASMGINTGELFF TGTGCCAGCATGGGGATTAACACCGGGGAGCTGTTTTTT
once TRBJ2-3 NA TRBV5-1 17 CASSLTAGTGKADTQYF TGCGCCAGCAGCTTAACGGCGGGAACAGGGAAGGCAGATACGCAGTATTTT
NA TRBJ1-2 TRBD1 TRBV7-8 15 CASSLALEQGAGYTF TGTGCCAGCAGCTTAGCGCTGGAGCAGGGGGCTGGCTACACCTTC
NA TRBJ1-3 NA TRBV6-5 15 CASRILGRTGNTIYF TGTGCCAGCAGGATTCTCGGTCGAACTGGAAACACCATATATTTT
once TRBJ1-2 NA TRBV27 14 CASSPWGGNYGYTF TGTGCCAGCAGTCCCTGGGGGGGCAACTATGGCTACACCTTC
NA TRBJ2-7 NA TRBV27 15 CASRGTGQTPYEQYF TGTGCCAGCAGAGGAACCGGACAGACCCCCTACGAGCAGTACTTC
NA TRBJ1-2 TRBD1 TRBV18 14 CASSPTGTGVGYTF TGTGCCAGCTCACCAACCGGGACAGGGGTTGGCTACACCTTC
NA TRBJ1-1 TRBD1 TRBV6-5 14 CASREDRANTEAFF TGTGCCAGCAGAGAGGACAGGGCGAACACTGAAGCTTTCTTT
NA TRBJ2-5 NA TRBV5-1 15 CASSLRLNFQETQYF TGCGCCAGCAGCCTAAGACTAAACTTCCAAGAGACCCAGTACTTC
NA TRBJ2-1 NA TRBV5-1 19 CASSLAGGPGLRSYNEQFF TGCGCCAGCAGCTTGGCAGGTGGGCCGGGACTTCGAAGCTACAATGAGCAGTTCTTC
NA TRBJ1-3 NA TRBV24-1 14 CATSDPGRGNTIYF TGTGCCACCAGTGATCCCGGACGAGGAAACACCATATATTTT
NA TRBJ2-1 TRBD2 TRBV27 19 CASSWFVTSGIGSYNEQFF TGTGCCAGCAGTTGGTTTGTGACTAGCGGGATAGGGTCCTACAATGAGCAGTTCTTC
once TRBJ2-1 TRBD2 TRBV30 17 CAWSEAGGPSSYNEQFF TGTGCCTGGAGTGAAGCGGGGGGCCCCAGCTCCTACAATGAGCAGTTCTTC
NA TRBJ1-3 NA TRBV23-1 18 CANFNYPHTASSGNTIYF TGCGCCAACTTCAATTACCCCCACACTGCAAGCTCTGGAAACACCATATATTTT
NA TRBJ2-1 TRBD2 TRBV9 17 CASSVRVTSGRTNEQFF TGTGCCAGCAGCGTTCGGGTGACTAGCGGGAGGACGAATGAGCAGTTCTTC
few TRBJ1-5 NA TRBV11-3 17 CASPAAETRRENQPQHF TGTGCCAGTCCAGCAGCAGAAACCCGCAGGGAGAATCAGCCCCAGCATTTT
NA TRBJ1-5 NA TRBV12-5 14 CASTGGRGIQPQHF TGTGCTAGTACCGGGGGCAGGGGTATTCAGCCCCAGCATTTT
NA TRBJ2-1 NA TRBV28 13 CASSLRLNNEQFF TGTGCCAGCAGTTTAAGGCTGAACAATGAGCAGTTCTTC
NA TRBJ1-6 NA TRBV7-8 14 CASSTTRNNSPLHF TGTGCCAGCAGCACCACAAGGAATAATTCACCCCTCCACTTT
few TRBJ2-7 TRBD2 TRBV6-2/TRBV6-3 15 CASSSEGLVSYEQYF TGTGCCAGCAGTTCCGAGGGACTAGTTTCCTACGAGCAGTACTTC
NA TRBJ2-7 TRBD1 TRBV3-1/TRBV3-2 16 CASSQVIRDSSYEQYF TGTGCCAGCAGCCAAGTAATCCGGGACAGCTCCTACGAGCAGTACTTC
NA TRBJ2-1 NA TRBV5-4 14 CASSFRALRHEQFF TGTGCCAGCAGCTTCCGAGCACTTCGCCATGAGCAGTTCTTC
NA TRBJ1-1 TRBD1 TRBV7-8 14 CASSFGQGVTEAFF TGTGCCAGCAGCTTTGGACAGGGAGTGACTGAAGCTTTCTTT
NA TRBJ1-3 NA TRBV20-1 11 CSAPLSNTIYF TGCAGTGCGCCCCTCAGCAACACCATATATTTT
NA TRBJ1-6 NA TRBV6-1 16 CASSDRTASYNSPLHF TGTGCCAGCAGTGACCGGACAGCCTCCTATAATTCACCCCTCCACTTT
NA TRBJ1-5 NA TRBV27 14 CASSRADFNQPQHF TGTGCCAGCAGCCGGGCCGACTTCAATCAGCCCCAGCATTTT
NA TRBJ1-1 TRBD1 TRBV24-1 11 CATNRGVEAFF TGTGCCACAAACAGGGGGGTTGAAGCTTTCTTT
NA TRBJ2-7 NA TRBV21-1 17 CASSRASGGYSSYEQYF TGTGCCAGCAGCAGGGCTAGCGGGGGGTACAGCTCCTACGAGCAGTACTTC
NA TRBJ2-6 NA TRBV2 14 CASKVSSGANVLTF TGTGCCAGCAAAGTGAGCTCTGGGGCCAACGTCCTGACTTTC
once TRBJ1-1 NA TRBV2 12 CASPEDTGRAFF TGTGCCAGCCCCGAGGATACAGGCCGGGCTTTCTTT
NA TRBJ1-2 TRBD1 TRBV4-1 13 CASTDRGNYGYTF TGCGCCAGCACGGACAGGGGGAACTATGGCTACACCTTC
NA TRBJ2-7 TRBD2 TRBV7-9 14 CASRRGGLASEQYF TGTGCCAGCAGGAGGGGGGGACTAGCGTCCGAGCAGTACTTC
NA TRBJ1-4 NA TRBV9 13 CASSGATNEKLFF TGTGCCAGCAGCGGAGCAACTAATGAAAAACTGTTTTTT
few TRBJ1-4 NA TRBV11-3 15 CASSTRVFHFLKLFF TGTGCCAGCAGCACCAGGGTTTTCCATTTCCTAAAACTGTTTTTT
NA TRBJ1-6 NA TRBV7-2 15 CASSPRGGDNSPLHF TGTGCCAGCAGCCCCCGGGGGGGCGATAATTCACCCCTCCACTTT
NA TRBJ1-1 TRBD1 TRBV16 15 CASSQTGDRKNEAFF TGTGCCAGCAGCCAAACAGGGGATCGGAAAAATGAAGCTTTCTTT
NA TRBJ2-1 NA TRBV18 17 CASSPLPGRGSYNEQFF TGTGCCAGCTCACCACTTCCCGGGAGAGGCTCCTACAATGAGCAGTTCTTC
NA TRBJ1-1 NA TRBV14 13 CASSQGVNTEAFF TGTGCCAGCAGCCAAGGTGTGAACACTGAAGCTTTCTTT
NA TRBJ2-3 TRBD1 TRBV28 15 CASSVYQGARDTQYF TGTGCCAGCTCAGTTTATCAGGGGGCAAGAGATACGCAGTATTTT
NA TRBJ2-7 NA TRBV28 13 CASGTAALYEQYF TGTGCCAGCGGAACAGCGGCCCTCTACGAGCAGTACTTC
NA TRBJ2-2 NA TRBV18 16 CASSLQTGTLAGELFF TGTGCCAGCTCCCTACAAACCGGGACGCTGGCCGGGGAGCTGTTTTTT
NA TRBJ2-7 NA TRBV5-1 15 CASSLRAGPSYEQYF TGCGCCAGCAGCTTGAGGGCAGGTCCCTCCTACGAGCAGTACTTC
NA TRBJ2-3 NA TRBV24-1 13 CATSVRDTDTQYF TGTGCCACCAGTGTAAGGGACACAGATACGCAGTATTTT
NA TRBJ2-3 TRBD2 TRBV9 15 CASSLGTSNTDTQYF TGTGCCAGCAGCCTCGGGACTAGTAACACAGATACGCAGTATTTT
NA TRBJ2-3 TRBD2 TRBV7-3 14 CASSLTSWADTQYF TGTGCCAGCAGCTTGACTAGCTGGGCAGATACGCAGTATTTT
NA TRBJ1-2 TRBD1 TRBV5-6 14 CASSSDRGRYGYTF TGTGCCAGCAGCTCAGACAGGGGAAGATATGGCTACACCTTC
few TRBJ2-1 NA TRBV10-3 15 CAISVATGIYNEQFF TGTGCCATCAGTGTAGCAACGGGAATATACAATGAGCAGTTCTTC